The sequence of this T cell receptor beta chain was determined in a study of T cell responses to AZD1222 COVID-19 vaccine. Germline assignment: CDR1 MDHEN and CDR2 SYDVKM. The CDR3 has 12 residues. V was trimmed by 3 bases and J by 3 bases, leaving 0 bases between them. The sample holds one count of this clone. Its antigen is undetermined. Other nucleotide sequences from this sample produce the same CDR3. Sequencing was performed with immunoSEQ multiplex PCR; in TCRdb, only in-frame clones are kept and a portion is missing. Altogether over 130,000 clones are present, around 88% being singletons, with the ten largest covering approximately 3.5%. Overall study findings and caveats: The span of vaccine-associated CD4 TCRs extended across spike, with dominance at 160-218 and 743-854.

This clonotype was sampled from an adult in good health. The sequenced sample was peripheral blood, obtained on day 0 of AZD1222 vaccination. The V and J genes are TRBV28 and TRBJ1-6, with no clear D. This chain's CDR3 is CASSFYNSPLHF. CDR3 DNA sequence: TGTGCCAGCAGTTTCTATAATTCACCCCTCCACTTT.